This T cell receptor (beta chain) is from a study of blood T cell repertoires in COVID-19. Study-level background: Specimens from acute and convalescent COVID-19 originated in the United States, Italy and Spain. Nucleic acid was either cDNA or gDNA, and it came from T cells, B-cell-depleted T cells, or PBMCs.

Assay used: immunoSEQ multiplex PCR; TCRdb lists only in-frame clones, some missing. The table has over 200,000 clones, approximately 86% seen once; the top ten hold 9% to 12%. Participant ages covered about 18 to 89 years across 24 US areas. Membership in each cohort depended on participant-reported clinical history. This CDR3 region has 16 residues. Trimming left V 0 bases short and J 0 bases short, with 7 bases between. CDR1 and CDR2 from the germline V gene are SGDLS and YYNGEE. Material: PBMCs or T cells enriched from blood (not recorded which). The sequence derives from a man aged 18-30 years with acute COVID-19. The rearrangement joins TRBV9 to TRBJ2-6, with D uncertain. CDR3 DNA sequence: TGTGCCAGCAGCGTAGCTAGGCCCTCTGGGGCCAACGTCCTGACTTTC. It translates to CASSVARPSGANVLTF.